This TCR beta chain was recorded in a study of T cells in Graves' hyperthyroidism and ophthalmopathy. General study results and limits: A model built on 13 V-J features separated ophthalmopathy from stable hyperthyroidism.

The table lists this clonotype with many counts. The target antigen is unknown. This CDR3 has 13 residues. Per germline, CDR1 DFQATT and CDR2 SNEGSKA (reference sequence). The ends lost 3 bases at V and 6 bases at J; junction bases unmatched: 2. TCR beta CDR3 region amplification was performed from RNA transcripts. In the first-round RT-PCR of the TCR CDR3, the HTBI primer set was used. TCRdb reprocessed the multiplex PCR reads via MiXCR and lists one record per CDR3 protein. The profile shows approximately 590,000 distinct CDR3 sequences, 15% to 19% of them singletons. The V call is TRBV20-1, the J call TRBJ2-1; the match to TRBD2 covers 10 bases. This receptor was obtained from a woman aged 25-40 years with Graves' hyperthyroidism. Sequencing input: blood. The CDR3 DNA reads TGCAGTGCTAGGACTAGCGGGTTCAATGAGCAGTTCTTC. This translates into CSARTSGFNEQFF.